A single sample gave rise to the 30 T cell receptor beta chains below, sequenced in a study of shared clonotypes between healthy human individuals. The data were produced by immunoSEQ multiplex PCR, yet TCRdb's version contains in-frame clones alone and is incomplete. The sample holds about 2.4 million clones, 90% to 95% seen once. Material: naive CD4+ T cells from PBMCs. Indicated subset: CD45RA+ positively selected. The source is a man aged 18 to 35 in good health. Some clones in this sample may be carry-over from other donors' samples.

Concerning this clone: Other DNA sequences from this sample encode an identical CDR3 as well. This CDR3 is CASSFGPEQYF. CDR3 in DNA: TGTGCCAGCAGCTTCGGGCCAGAGCAGTACTTC. V is TRBV5-4 and J is TRBJ2-7; no firm D call. CDR1 and CDR2 from the germline V gene are SGHNT and YYREEE (reference sequence). Trimming stripped 2 bases from V and 7 bases from J, with 7 bases between. This CDR3 has 11 amino acids.

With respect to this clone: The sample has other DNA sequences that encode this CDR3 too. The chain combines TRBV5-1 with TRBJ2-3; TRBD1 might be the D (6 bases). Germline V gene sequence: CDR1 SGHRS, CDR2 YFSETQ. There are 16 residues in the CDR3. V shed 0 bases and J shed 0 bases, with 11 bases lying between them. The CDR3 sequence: CASSLVPGASTDTQYF. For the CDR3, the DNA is TGCGCCAGCAGCTTGGTTCCAGGGGCAAGCACAGATACGCAGTATTTT.

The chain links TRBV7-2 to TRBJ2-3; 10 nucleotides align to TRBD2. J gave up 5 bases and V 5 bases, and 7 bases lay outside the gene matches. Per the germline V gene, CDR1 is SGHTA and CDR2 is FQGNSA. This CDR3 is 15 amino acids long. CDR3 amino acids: CASSPRTSGIDTQYF. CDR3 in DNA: TGTGCCAGCAGCCCTCGCACTAGCGGGATAGATACGCAGTATTTT.

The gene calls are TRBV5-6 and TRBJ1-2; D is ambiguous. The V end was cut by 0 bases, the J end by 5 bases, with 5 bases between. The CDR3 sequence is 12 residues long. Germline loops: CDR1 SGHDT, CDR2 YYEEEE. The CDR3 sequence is CASSLDRYGYTF. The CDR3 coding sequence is TGTGCCAGCAGCTTGGATCGGTATGGCTACACCTTC.

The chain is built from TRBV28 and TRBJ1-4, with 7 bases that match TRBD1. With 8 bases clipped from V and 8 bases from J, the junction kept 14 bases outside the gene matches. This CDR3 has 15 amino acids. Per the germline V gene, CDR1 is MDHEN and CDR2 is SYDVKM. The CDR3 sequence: CASSSPGSTGEKLFF. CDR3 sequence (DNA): TGTGCCAGCTCAAGTCCAGGTTCGACAGGGGAAAAACTGTTTTTT.

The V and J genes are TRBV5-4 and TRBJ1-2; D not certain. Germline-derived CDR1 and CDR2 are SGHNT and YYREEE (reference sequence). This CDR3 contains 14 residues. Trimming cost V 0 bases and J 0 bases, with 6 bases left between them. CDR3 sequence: CASSLDPTNYGYTF. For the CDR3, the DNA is TGTGCCAGCAGCTTGGACCCTACTAACTATGGCTACACCTTC.

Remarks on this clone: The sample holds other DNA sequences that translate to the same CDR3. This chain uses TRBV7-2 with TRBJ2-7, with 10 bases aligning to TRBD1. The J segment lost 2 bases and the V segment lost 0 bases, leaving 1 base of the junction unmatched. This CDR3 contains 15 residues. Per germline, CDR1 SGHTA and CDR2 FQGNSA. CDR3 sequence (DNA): TGTGCCAGCAGCTTAGCGGGGACAGGGGCCTACGAGCAGTACTTC. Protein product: CASSLAGTGAYEQYF.

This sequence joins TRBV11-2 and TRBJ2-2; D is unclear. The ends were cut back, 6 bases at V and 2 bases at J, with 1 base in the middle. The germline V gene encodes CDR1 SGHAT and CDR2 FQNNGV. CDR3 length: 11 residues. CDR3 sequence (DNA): TGTGCCAGCAGTAACACCGGGGAGCTGTTTTTT. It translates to CASSNTGELFF.

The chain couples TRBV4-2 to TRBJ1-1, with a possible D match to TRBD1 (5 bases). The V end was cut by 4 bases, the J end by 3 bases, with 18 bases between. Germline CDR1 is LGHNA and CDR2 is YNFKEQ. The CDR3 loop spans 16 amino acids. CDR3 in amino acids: CASSPFPGQGDTEAFF. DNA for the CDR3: TGTGCCAGCAGCCCCTTTCCCGGGCAGGGTGACACTGAAGCTTTCTTT.

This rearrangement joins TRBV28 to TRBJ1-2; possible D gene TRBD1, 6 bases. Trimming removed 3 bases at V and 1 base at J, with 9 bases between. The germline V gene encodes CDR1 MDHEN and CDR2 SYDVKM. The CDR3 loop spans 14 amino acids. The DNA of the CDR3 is TGTGCCAGCAGTTTGGGACACTATAACTATGGCTACACCTTC. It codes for CASSLGHYNYGYTF.

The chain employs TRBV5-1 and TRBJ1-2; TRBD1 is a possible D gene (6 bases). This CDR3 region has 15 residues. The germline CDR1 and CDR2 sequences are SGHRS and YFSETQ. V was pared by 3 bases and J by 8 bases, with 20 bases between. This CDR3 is CASSYLTGLSGGYTF. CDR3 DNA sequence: TGCGCCAGCAGCTATCTGACAGGCCTCTCGGGGGGCTACACCTTC. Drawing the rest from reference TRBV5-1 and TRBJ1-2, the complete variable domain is KAGVTQTPRYLIKTRGQQVTLSCSPISGHRSVSWYQQTPGQGLQFLFEYFSETQRNKGNFPGRFSGRQFSNSRSEMNVSTLELGDSALYLCASSYLTGLSGGYTFGSGTRLTVV.

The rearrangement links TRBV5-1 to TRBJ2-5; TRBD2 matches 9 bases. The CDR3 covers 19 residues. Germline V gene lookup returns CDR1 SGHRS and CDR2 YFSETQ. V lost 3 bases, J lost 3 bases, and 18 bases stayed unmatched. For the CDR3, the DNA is TGCGCCAGCAGCTCCCACAATACGCTCTGGACTAGCGAGGAAGAGACCCAGTACTTC. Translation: CASSSHNTLWTSEEETQYF.

The CDR3 sequence: CASSYDGRVWQYF. The CDR3 nucleotides are TGTGCCAGCAGCTACGATGGAAGGGTATGGCAGTACTTC. The chain employs TRBV7-9 and TRBJ2-7, with D hard to call. The CDR3 extends over 13 amino acids. Germline loops: CDR1 SEHNR, CDR2 FQNEAQ (reference sequence). V lost 4 bases and J 9 bases, leaving 16 bases between the germline ends.

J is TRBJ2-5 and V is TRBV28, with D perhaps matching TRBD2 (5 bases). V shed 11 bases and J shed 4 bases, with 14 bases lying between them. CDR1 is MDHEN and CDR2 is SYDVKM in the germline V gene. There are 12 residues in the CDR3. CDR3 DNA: TGTGCCGGCACCCCCGGGGTAGAGACCCAGTACTTC. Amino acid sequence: CAGTPGVETQYF.

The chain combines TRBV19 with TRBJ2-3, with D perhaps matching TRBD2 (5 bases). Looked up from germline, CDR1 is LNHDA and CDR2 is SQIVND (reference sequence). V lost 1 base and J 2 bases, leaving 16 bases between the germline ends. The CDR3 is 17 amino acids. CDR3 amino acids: CASSIGGGPWNTDTQYF. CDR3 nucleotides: TGTGCCAGTAGTATAGGAGGCGGGCCGTGGAACACAGATACGCAGTATTTT. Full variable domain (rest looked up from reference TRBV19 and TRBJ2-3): DGGITQSPKYLFRKEGQNVTLSCEQNLNHDAMYWYRQDPGQGLRLIYYSQIVNDFQKGDIAEGYSVSREKKESFPLTVTSAQKNPTAFYLCASSIGGGPWNTDTQYFGPGTRLTVL.

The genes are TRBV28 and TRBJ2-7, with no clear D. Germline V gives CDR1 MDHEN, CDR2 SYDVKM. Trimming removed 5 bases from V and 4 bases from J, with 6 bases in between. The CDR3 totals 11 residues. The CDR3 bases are TGTGCCAGCAGTCAACAATACGAGCAGTACTTC. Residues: CASSQQYEQYF.

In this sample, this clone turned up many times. The CDR3 reads CASSEPQTPSSYNEQFF. CDR3 in DNA: TGTGCCAGCAGTGAACCCCAGACTCCAAGCTCCTACAATGAGCAGTTCTTC. The chain carries TRBV25-1 and TRBJ2-1; unclear D gene. From germline, CDR1 is MGHDK and CDR2 SYGVNS. Trimming pared 2 bases from V and 0 bases from J, leaving 14 bases between. The CDR3 sequence is 17 residues long.

The CDR3 loop is CASSSQLEQYF. The CDR3 nucleotides read TGTGCCAGCAGTTCCCAACTAGAGCAGTACTTC. V and J are TRBV28 and TRBJ2-7; D unclear. Trimming removed 4 bases at V and 7 bases at J, with 8 bases between. Germline CDR1 is MDHEN and CDR2 is SYDVKM. The CDR3 is 11 amino acids.

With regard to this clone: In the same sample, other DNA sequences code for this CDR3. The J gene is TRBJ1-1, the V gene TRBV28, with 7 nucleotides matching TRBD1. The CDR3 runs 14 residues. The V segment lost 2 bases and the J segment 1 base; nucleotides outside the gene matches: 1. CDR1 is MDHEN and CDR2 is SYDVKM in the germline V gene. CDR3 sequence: CASSLDRANTEAFF. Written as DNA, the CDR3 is TGTGCCAGCAGTTTAGACAGGGCGAACACTGAAGCTTTCTTT.

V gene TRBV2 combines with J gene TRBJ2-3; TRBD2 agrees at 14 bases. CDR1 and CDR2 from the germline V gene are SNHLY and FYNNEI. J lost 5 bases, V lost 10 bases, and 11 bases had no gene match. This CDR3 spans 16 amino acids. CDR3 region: CAMIQGTSGSQDTQYF. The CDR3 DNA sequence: TGTGCCATGATTCAAGGGACTAGCGGGAGTCAAGATACGCAGTATTTT.

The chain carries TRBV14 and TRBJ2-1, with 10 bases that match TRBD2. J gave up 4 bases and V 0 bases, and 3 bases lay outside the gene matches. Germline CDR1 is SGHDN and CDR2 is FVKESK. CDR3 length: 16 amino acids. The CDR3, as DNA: TGTGCCAGCAGCCAAGATTCTAGCGGGAGATACAATGAGCAGTTCTTC. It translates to CASSQDSSGRYNEQFF.

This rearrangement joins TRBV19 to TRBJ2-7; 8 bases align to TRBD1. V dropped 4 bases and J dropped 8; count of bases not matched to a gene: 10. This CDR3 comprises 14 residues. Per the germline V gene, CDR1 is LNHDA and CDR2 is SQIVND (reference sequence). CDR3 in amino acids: CASSTQGAEGKQYF. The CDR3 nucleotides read TGTGCCAGTAGTACCCAGGGGGCGGAGGGTAAGCAGTACTTC. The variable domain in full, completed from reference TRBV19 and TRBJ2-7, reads DGGITQSPKYLFRKEGQNVTLSCEQNLNHDAMYWYRQDPGQGLRLIYYSQIVNDFQKGDIAEGYSVSREKKESFPLTVTSAQKNPTAFYLCASSTQGAEGKQYFGPGTRLTVT.

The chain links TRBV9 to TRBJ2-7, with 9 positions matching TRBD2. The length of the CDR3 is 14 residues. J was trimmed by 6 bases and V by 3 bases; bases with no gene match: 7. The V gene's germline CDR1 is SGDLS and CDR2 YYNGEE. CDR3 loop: CASSGTSAEGEQYF. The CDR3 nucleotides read TGTGCCAGCAGCGGGACTAGCGCCGAGGGCGAGCAGTACTTC. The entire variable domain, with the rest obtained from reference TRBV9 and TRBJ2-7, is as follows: DSGVTQTPKHLITATGQRVTLRCSPRSGDLSVYWYQQSLDQGLQFLIQYYNGEERAKGNILERFSAQQFPDLHSELNLSSLELGDSALYFCASSGTSAEGEQYFGPGTRLTVT.

The CDR3 bases are TGTGCCAGTAGTATAGGTTTCGGCGGCAGCCTCGGCACCTTC. Translating it yields CASSIGFGGSLGTF. The genes are TRBV19 and TRBJ1-2; no reliable D call. This CDR3 is built from 14 residues. Germline CDR1 and CDR2: LNHDA and SQIVND (reference sequence). V was clipped by 1 base and J by 13 bases, with 19 bases between them. The whole variable domain, filled in from reference TRBV19 and TRBJ1-2, reads DGGITQSPKYLFRKEGQNVTLSCEQNLNHDAMYWYRQDPGQGLRLIYYSQIVNDFQKGDIAEGYSVSREKKESFPLTVTSAQKNPTAFYLCASSIGFGGSLGTFGSGTRLTVV.

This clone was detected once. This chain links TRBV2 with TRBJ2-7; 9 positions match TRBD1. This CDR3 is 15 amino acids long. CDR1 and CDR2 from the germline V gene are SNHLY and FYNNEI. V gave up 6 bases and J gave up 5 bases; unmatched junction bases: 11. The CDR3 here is CASRRQGGERHEQYF. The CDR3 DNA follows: TGTGCCAGCAGACGACAGGGGGGGGAGAGGCACGAGCAGTACTTC.

The CDR3 is CASSSKTSGSKYEQFF. Written as DNA, the CDR3 is TGTGCCAGCAGTTCAAAGACTAGCGGGAGTAAATATGAGCAGTTCTTC. This chain joins TRBV6-5 and TRBJ2-1; TRBD2 matches 12 bases. The CDR3 consists of 16 residues. The junction had 9 bases not matched to a gene; V was cut back by 4 bases and J by 8 bases. CDR1 and CDR2 from the germline V gene are MNHEY and SVGAGI.

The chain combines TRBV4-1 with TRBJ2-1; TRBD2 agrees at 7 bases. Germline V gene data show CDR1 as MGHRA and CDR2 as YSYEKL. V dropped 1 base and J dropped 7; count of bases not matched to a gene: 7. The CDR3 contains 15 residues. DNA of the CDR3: TGCGCCAGCAGCCAAGTTACACTGCGGGGGAATGAGCAGTTCTTC. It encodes CASSQVTLRGNEQFF.

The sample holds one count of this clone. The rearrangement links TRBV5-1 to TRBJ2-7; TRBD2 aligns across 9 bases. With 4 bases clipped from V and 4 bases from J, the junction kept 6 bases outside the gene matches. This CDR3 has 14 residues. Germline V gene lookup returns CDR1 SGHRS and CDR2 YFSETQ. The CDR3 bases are TGCGCCAGCAGCGGTAGCGGGAGAGGGTACGAGCAGTACTTC. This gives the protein CASSGSGRGYEQYF.

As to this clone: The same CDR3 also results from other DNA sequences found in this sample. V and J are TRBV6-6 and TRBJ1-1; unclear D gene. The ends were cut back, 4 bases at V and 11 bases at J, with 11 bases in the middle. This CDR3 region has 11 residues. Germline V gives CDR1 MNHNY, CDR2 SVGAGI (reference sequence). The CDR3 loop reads CASSLDRRAFF. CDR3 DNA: TGTGCCAGCAGTTTGGACCGGCGGGCTTTCTTT.

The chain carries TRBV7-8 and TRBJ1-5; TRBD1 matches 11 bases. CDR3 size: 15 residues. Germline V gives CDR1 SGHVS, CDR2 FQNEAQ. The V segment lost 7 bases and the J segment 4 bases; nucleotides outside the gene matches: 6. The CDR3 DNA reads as TGTGCCAGCACCCGAGGGACAGGGGGAAATCAGCCCCAGCATTTT. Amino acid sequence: CASTRGTGGNQPQHF.